The clone carrying this T cell receptor (beta chain) occurred many times. Antigen: not known. Preparation of the TCRbeta library used unique molecular identifiers. TCRdb re-analysed the PCR reads in MiXCR, keeping a single row per CDR3 protein. Among around 490,000 distinct CDR3 sequences listed, over 10% were seen once. The data were taken from a study of T-cell reconstitution after alpha-beta-depleted transplantation in children. Study-level results: Roughly two months post-transplant, alpha-beta T cells reportedly originated from several hundred graft clones that had expanded. Certain patients had high TCRbeta diversity at day 60, and it came from recipient T cells and thymic progenitors that survived. At the one-year point after transplant, T-cell counts and TCRbeta diversity were found to come mostly from T cells that had been newly produced.

The ends lost 2 bases at V and 5 bases at J; junction bases unmatched: 6. Germline V gene sequence: CDR1 SQVTM, CDR2 ANQGSEA. The CDR3 has 13 amino acids. Sequences were derived from PBMCs, mostly from graft donor cells, sampled 180 days after TCRalphabeta/CD19-depleted stem cell transplant. The J gene is TRBJ2-7, the V gene TRBV29-1; 7 positions agree with TRBD2. This clonotype originated in a female patient aged 2 to 10 who had a stem cell transplant for aplastic anemia, so the T cells may come from the graft donor. The CDR3 DNA follows: TGCAGCGTTGAATCGGGAGGCGGGAACGAGCAGTACTTC. Translated, it gives CSVESGGGNEQYF.